Listed here are 16 T cell receptor beta chains from one sample, sequenced in a study of shared clonotypes between healthy human individuals. CD45RO-negative, CCR7-selected cells formed the naive CD8 fraction, which excluded terminally differentiated effector memory CD45RA+ cells. Profiling relied on immunoSEQ multiplex PCR, and the TCRdb table lists in-frame clones only, not all of them. The table lists about 2,100,000 clones, about 92% of them singletons. The sequenced material came from naive CD8+ T cells from PBMCs. The receptors derive from a young man in good health. Some clones in this sample may be carry-over from other donors' samples.

The chain combines TRBV5-6 with TRBJ2-1, with TRBD2 as a possible D gene (6 bases). Trimming removed 4 bases from V and 8 bases from J, with 10 bases in between. The CDR3 spans 12 residues. Germline loops: CDR1 SGHDT, CDR2 YYEEEE. The CDR3 bases are TGTGCCAGCAGCGCTGGGGGGTATGAGCAGTTCTTC. This gives the protein CASSAGGYEQFF.

This chain connects TRBV11-2 to TRBJ2-5; the D is unclear. The J call could be wrong; TRBJ2-7 is a better fit for the DNA end. CDR3 length equals 15 residues. Germline V CDR1 and CDR2: SGHAT, FQNNGV. In DNA form, the CDR3 reads TGTGCCAGCAGCTTAGTGGGATACTCGGGCTACGAGCAGTACTTC. Residues: CASSLVGYSGYEQYF.

The genes are TRBV27 and TRBJ2-7; D is possibly TRBD1 or TRBD2 (5 bases each). The CDR3 contains 15 residues. The V end was cut by 4 bases, the J end by 5 bases, with 18 bases between. Germline V gene lookup returns CDR1 MNHEY and CDR2 SMNVEV (reference sequence). The CDR3 loop is CASSSGSRGSHEQYF. The CDR3 nucleotides read TGTGCCAGCAGTTCGGGAAGTAGGGGTTCGCACGAGCAGTACTTC.

The chain uses TRBV19 and TRBJ2-7; 8 nucleotides agree with TRBD2. V gave up 10 bases and J gave up 4 bases; unmatched junction bases: 9. In germline, CDR1 is LNHDA, CDR2 SQIVND (reference sequence). The CDR3 runs to 13 residues. The CDR3 region is CATGGGGKYEQYF. In DNA form, the CDR3 reads TGTGCCACAGGAGGCGGGGGGAAATACGAGCAGTACTTC. The complete variable domain, with remaining parts taken from reference TRBV19 and TRBJ2-7, reads DGGITQSPKYLFRKEGQNVTLSCEQNLNHDAMYWYRQDPGQGLRLIYYSQIVNDFQKGDIAEGYSVSREKKESFPLTVTSAQKNPTAFYLCATGGGGKYEQYFGPGTRLTVT.

The gene calls are TRBV7-2 and TRBJ2-2; 9 nucleotides agree with TRBD1. This CDR3 has 15 amino acids. The junction had 6 bases not matched to a gene; V was cut back by 6 bases and J by 4 bases. Per germline, CDR1 SGHTA and CDR2 FQGNSA. Written as DNA, the CDR3 is TGTGCCAGCAGGATACAGGGGGCAGGCACCGGGGAGCTGTTTTTT. It translates to CASRIQGAGTGELFF. Complete variable domain (other parts from reference TRBV7-2 and TRBJ2-2): GAGVSQSPSNKVTEKGKDVELRCDPISGHTALYWYRQSLGQGLEFLIYFQGNSAPDKSGLPSDRFSAERTGGSVSTLTIQRTQQEDSAVYLCASRIQGAGTGELFFGEGSRLTVL.

The rearrangement uses TRBV5-1 and TRBJ1-4, with unresolved D. Per germline, CDR1 SGHRS and CDR2 YFSETQ. CDR3 length: 14 residues. Trimming pared 4 bases from V and 0 bases from J, leaving 7 bases between. The CDR3 region has the DNA TGCGCCAGCAGCCTGCGTGCAACTAATGAAAAACTGTTTTTT. Its translation is CASSLRATNEKLFF.

The chain carries TRBV29-1 and TRBJ2-7; perhaps TRBD2 as D (6 bases). Trimming took 6 bases from V and 3 from J, leaving 15 bases between them. The CDR3 is 13 amino acids. Per germline, CDR1 SQVTM and CDR2 ANQGSEA. CDR3 loop: CSVRLENRYEQYF. CDR3 sequence (DNA): TGCAGCGTCAGACTAGAGAATCGCTACGAGCAGTACTTC.

CDR3 residues: CAISAGTVTYEQYF. The CDR3 DNA reads TGTGCCATCAGTGCCGGGACGGTCACCTACGAGCAGTACTTC. The chain has TRBV10-3 and TRBJ2-7, with D perhaps given as TRBD1 or TRBD2 (5 bases each). The CDR3 is 14 amino acids. V lost 4 bases and J lost 2, with 12 bases in between. The germline gives CDR1 ENHRY, CDR2 SYGVKD.

The chain combines TRBV7-8 with TRBJ2-1; 9 nucleotides line up with TRBD2. V was pared by 5 bases and J by 0 bases, with 8 bases of the junction left unmatched. CDR3 size: 17 residues. Germline-derived CDR1 and CDR2 are SGHVS and FQNEAQ. This CDR3 reads CASSHSGRGSSYNEQFF. The DNA for the CDR3 is TGTGCCAGCAGCCATAGCGGGAGAGGGAGCTCCTACAATGAGCAGTTCTTC.

The chain combines TRBV27 with TRBJ2-1; D gene uncertain. V dropped 6 bases and J dropped 0 bases, with 9 bases sitting between them. This CDR3 is 14 amino acids long. Germline loops: CDR1 MNHEY, CDR2 SMNVEV (reference sequence). CDR3 nucleotides: TGTGCCAGCAGGAGCCCCTCCTCCTACAATGAGCAGTTCTTC. Amino acid sequence: CASRSPSSYNEQFF.

This chain links TRBV27 with TRBJ1-1; D is unresolved. The CDR3 runs to 12 residues. From germline, CDR1 is MNHEY and CDR2 SMNVEV (reference sequence). Trimming took 7 bases from V and 2 from J, leaving 8 bases between them. As DNA, the CDR3 is TGTGCCAGCATGGGCCGAAACACTGAAGCTTTCTTT. It specifies CASMGRNTEAFF.

The rearrangement joins TRBV5-8 to TRBJ2-7, with D tentatively TRBD2 (5 bases). V shed 8 bases and J shed 2 bases, with 14 bases lying between them. Germline V gives CDR1 SGHTS, CDR2 YDEGEE. The CDR3 totals 13 residues. This chain's CDR3 is CASYKTMTYEQYF. In DNA, the CDR3 is TGTGCCAGTTACAAGACTATGACCTACGAGCAGTACTTC.

The chain is built from TRBV4-3 and TRBJ2-1, with D possibly being TRBD2 (6 bases). Germline CDR1 is LGHNA and CDR2 is YSLEER. Deletions cut 4 bases from V and 6 bases from J, with 13 bases between. This CDR3 has 14 residues. The CDR3, as DNA: TGCGCCAGCAGCCTGGCGGGAACAACCAATGAGCAGTTCTTC. Amino acid sequence: CASSLAGTTNEQFF.

The gene calls are TRBV6-5 and TRBJ2-3; D gene uncertain. This CDR3 comprises 14 residues. V lost 2 bases and J 0 bases, leaving 6 bases between the germline ends. CDR1 and CDR2 from the germline V gene are MNHEY and SVGAGI. The CDR3 nucleotides are TGTGCCAGCAGTTACGACCGAAGCACAGATACGCAGTATTTT. It yields the protein CASSYDRSTDTQYF.

The CDR3 DNA reads as TGCGCCAGCACCTCACCCGGGACAGCCTATGGCTACACCTTC. Residues: CASTSPGTAYGYTF. This chain links TRBV5-1 with TRBJ1-2, with TRBD1 matching 7 bases. This CDR3 comprises 14 residues. With 6 bases clipped from V and 4 bases from J, the junction kept 9 bases outside the gene matches. Germline assignment: CDR1 SGHRS and CDR2 YFSETQ.

This chain joins TRBV27 and TRBJ1-1, with a weak D call TRBD1 (5 bases). V was clipped by 4 bases and J by 0 bases, with 12 bases between them. Germline V gene data show CDR1 as MNHEY and CDR2 as SMNVEV (reference sequence). The length of the CDR3 is 15 residues. The CDR3 loop reads CASSSGLSLNTEAFF. CDR3 nucleotide sequence: TGTGCCAGCAGTTCGGGACTGTCGTTGAACACTGAAGCTTTCTTT.